This T cell receptor (beta chain) was profiled in a study of blood T cell repertoires in COVID-19. In the study overall: COVID-19 samples collected from the United States, Italy and Spain covered acute and convalescent phases.

In the original analysis: Reference gene primer amplification in the assay estimated nucleated cell counts. TCRdb's table, derived via immunoSEQ multiplex PCR, lists solely in-frame clones and lacks some. V, J and clone size derive from that table, while D and trimming were established from the DNA sequence. The sample lists some 350,000 clones, 75% to 90% occurring once. The V segment lost 6 bases and the J segment 4 bases; nucleotides outside the gene matches: 7. The CDR3 length is 14 residues. Germline CDR1 is LNHDA and CDR2 is SQIVND (reference sequence). Followed longitudinally, the Seattle patients had been enrolled during active infection.

The chain joins TRBV19 to TRBJ2-7; 9 bases fit TRBD1. This TCR was sampled from a woman in her 50s with COVID-19, enrolled during active disease. Sequenced: peripheral blood. Here the CDR3 DNA reads TGTGCCAGTAGCCCCGGGACAGGGAATTACGAGCAGTACTTC. Amino acids: CASSPGTGNYEQYF.